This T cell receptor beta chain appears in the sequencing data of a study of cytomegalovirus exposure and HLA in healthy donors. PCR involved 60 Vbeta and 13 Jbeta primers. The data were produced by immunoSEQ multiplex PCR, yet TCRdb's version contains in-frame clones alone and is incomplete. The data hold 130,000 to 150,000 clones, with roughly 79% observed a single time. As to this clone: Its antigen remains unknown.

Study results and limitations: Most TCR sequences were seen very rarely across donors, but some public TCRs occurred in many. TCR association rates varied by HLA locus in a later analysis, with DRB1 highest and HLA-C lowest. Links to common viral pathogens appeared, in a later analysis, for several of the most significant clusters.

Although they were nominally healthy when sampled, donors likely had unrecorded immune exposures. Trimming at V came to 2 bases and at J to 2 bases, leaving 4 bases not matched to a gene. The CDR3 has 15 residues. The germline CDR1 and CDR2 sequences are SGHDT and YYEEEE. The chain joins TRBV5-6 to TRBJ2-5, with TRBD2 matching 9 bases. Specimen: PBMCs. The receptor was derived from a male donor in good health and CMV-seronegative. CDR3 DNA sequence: TGTGCCAGCAGCTTCAGGCGGGAGGGGCAAGAGACCCAGTACTTC. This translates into CASSFRREGQETQYF. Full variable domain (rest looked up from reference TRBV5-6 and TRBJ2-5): DAGVTQSPTHLIKTRGQQVTLRCSPKSGHDTVSWYQQALGQGPQFIFQYYEEEERQRGNFPDRFSGHQFPNYSSELNVNALLLGDSALYLCASSFRREGQETQYFGPGTRLLVL.